Below are 3 T cell receptor beta chains sequenced from a single sample in a study of blood T cell repertoires in COVID-19. Sequencing used immunoSEQ multiplex PCR; TCRdb keeps in-frame clones, though not all of them. The top ten clones hold about 1.2% of a sample with around 380,000 clones, roughly 80% of them seen once. Material: peripheral blood. These receptors originate from a human donor with acute or convalescent COVID-19. The donor label of this sample is uncertain.

The chain couples TRBV6-1 to TRBJ2-1; 10 nucleotides agree with TRBD2. Germline assignment: CDR1 MNHNS and CDR2 SASEGT. The J segment lost 5 bases and the V segment lost 4 bases, leaving 17 bases of the junction unmatched. The CDR3 has 19 residues. This CDR3 is CASSAYPPTTSGANNEQFF. In DNA form, the CDR3 reads TGTGCCAGCAGTGCTTACCCCCCCACTACTAGCGGGGCAAACAATGAGCAGTTCTTC.

This clone was observed a single time. The rearrangement uses TRBV27 and TRBJ2-3; no definite D call. In germline, CDR1 is MNHEY, CDR2 SMNVEV (reference sequence). CDR3 length: 13 amino acids. Trimming removed 7 bases from V and 2 bases from J, with 10 bases in between. The CDR3 sequence: CASTRLDTDTQYF. The CDR3, as DNA: TGTGCCAGCACCCGACTCGACACAGATACGCAGTATTTT.

The sample holds one count of this clone. V gene TRBV7-8 combines with J gene TRBJ2-5, with D possibly TRBD2 on 5 matching bases. The V end lost 7 bases, the J end lost 5 bases, and 14 bases lay between the germline ends. The V gene's germline CDR1 is SGHVS and CDR2 FQNEAQ. This CDR3 spans 13 amino acids. CDR3 sequence: CASNPSRVETQYF. Here the CDR3 DNA reads TGTGCCAGCAACCCCTCGAGGGTGGAGACCCAGTACTTC. Complete variable domain (other parts from reference TRBV7-8 and TRBJ2-5): GAGVSQSPRYKVAKRGQDVALRCDPISGHVSLFWYQQALGQGPEFLTYFQNEAQLDKSGLPSDRFFAERPEGSVSTLKIQRTQQEDSAVYLCASNPSRVETQYFGPGTRLLVL.